The clone carrying this T cell receptor beta chain occurred many times. Germline-derived CDR1 and CDR2 are MNHEY and SVGAGI. The CDR3 is made up of 13 amino acids. V lost 6 bases, J lost 10 bases, and 8 bases stayed unmatched. Semi-nested PCR with Nested Universal Primer A followed constant-region reverse priming of full-length variable regions. TCRdb fed the 5' RACE reads into MiXCR, producing one record per CDR3 protein. The table has around 34,000 distinct CDR3 sequences, more than 20% seen once. Cells sorted as Tregs were CD4+, CD25+ and CD127-/low. This clonotype originated in a female donor with breast cancer. The specimen was tumor-infiltrating Tregs sorted from the breast tumor. V and J are TRBV6-5 and TRBJ2-1; 8 nucleotides line up with TRBD1. The CDR3 protein is CASRYQGASEQFF. The CDR3 coding sequence is TGTGCCAGCAGATATCAGGGGGCGAGCGAGCAGTTCTTC.